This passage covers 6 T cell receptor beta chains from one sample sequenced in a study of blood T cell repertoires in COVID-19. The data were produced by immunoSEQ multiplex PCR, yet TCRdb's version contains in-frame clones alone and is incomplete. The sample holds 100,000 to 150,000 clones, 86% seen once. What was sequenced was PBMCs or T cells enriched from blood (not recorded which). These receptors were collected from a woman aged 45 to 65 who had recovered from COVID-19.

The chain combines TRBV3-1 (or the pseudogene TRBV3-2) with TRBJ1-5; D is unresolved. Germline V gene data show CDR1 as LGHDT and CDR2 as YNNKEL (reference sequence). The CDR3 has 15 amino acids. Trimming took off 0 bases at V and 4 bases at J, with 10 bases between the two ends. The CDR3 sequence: CASSQDSTENQPQHF. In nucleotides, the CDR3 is TGTGCCAGCAGCCAAGATTCCACAGAAAATCAGCCCCAGCATTTT.

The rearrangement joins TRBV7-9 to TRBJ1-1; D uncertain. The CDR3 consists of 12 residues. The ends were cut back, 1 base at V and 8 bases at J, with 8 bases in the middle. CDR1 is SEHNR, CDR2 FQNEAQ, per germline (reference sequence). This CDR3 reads CASSLGLEEAFF. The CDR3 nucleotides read TGTGCCAGCAGCTTAGGCCTCGAGGAAGCTTTCTTT.

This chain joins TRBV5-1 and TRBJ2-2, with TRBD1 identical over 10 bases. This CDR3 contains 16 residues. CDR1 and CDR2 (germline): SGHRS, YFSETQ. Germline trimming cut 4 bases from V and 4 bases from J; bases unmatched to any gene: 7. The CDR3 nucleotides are TGCGCCAGCAGCCCCGGGGGGACAGGGGTCACCGGGGAGCTGTTTTTT. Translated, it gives CASSPGGTGVTGELFF.

CDR3 in amino acids: CASSSTGTVGSEQYF. CDR3 nucleotide sequence: TGTGCCAGCAGCTCGACCGGGACAGTGGGTTCCGAGCAGTACTTC. The genes are TRBV7-2 and TRBJ2-7; 7 nucleotides match TRBD1. CDR3 size: 15 residues. Germline CDR1 is SGHTA and CDR2 is FQGNSA. The V gene end was trimmed by 4 bases and the J gene end by 6 bases; junction bases not matched to a gene: 12.

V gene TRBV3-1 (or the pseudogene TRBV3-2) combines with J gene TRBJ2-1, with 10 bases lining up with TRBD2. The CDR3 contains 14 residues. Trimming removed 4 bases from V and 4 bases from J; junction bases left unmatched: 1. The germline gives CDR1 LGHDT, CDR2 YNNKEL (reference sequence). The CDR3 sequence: CASSRSGGYNEQFF. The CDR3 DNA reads TGTGCCAGCAGCCGTAGCGGGGGGTACAATGAGCAGTTCTTC.

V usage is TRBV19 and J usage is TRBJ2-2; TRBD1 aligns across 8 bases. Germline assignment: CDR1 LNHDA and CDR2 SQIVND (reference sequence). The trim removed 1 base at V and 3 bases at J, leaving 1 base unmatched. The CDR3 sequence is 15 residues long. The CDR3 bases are TGTGCCAGTAGTATAGCCAGGGGGCACACCGGGGAGCTGTTTTTT. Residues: CASSIARGHTGELFF. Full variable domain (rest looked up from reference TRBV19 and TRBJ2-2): DGGITQSPKYLFRKEGQNVTLSCEQNLNHDAMYWYRQDPGQGLRLIYYSQIVNDFQKGDIAEGYSVSREKKESFPLTVTSAQKNPTAFYLCASSIARGHTGELFFGEGSRLTVL.